This TCR beta chain was sequenced in a study of T-cell memory formation after mild COVID-19. Study observations and caveats: Whereas later expanders leaned CD4+, clones contracting day 15 to 85 showed a balanced CD4/CD8 makeup. CD8+ contracting clones occupied EMRA, while CD4+ ones occupied mainly CM and EM.

5'RACE with constant-segment primers built TCRalpha and TCRbeta cDNA libraries with UMIs. A single record per CDR3 protein comes from TCRdb applying MiXCR to the 5' RACE reads. The data hold approximately 60,000 distinct CDR3 sequences, with over 7.5% observed a single time. This clonotype occurred a few times. Its antigen is undetermined. V dropped 2 bases and J dropped 3 bases, with 11 bases sitting between them. Germline CDR1 is SGDLS and CDR2 is YYNGEE. The CDR3 length is 14 residues. The chain links TRBV9 to TRBJ1-2, with D possibly matching TRBD1 (6 bases). Material: PBMCs or a T cell subset sorted from them (not recorded which). The receptor comes from a young man who had mild COVID-19 (a few samples of this study predate the infection). Cell type and time point are not known. CDR3 sequence: CASSVTGNDYGYTF. As DNA, the CDR3 is TGTGCCAGCAGCGTTACAGGGAATGACTATGGCTACACCTTC.